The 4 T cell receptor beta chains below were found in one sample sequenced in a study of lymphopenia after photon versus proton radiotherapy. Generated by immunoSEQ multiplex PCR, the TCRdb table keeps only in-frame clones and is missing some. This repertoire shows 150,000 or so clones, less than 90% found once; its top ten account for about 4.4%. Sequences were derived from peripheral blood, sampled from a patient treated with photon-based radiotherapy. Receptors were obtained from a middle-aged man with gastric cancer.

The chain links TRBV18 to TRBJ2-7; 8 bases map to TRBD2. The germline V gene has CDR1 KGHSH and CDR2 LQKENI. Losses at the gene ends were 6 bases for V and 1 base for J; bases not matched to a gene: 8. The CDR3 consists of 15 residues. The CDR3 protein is CASSPVGGRSYEQYF. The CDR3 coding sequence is TGTGCCAGCTCCCCCGTGGGCGGGAGGTCCTACGAGCAGTACTTC.

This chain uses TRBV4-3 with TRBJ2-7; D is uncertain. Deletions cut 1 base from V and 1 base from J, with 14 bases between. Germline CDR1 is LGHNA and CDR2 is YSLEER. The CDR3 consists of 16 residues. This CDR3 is CASSQAYQPTSYEQYF. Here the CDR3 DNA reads TGCGCCAGCAGCCAAGCATACCAACCCACGTCCTACGAGCAGTACTTC.

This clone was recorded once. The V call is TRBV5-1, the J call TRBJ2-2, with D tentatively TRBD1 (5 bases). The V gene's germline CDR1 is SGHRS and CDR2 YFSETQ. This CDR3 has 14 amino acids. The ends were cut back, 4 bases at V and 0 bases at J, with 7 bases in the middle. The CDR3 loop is CASSQGSNTGELFF. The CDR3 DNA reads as TGCGCCAGCAGCCAGGGATCGAACACCGGGGAGCTGTTTTTT.

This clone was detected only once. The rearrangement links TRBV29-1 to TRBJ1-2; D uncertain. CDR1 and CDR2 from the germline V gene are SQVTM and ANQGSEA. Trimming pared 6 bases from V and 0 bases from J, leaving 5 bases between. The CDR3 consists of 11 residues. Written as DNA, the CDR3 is TGCAGCGTGGGGACTAACTATGGCTACACCTTC. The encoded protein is CSVGTNYGYTF.